This TCR beta chain was sequenced in a study of T cells after yellow fever vaccination (dated by TCRdb to between 2018 and 2021). Regarding the complete study: The SMART-Seq v4 Ultra Low Input RNA kit was used to prepare libraries from fractions with low cell numbers. To track T-cell clones before and after primary and booster YFV17D yellow fever vaccination, bulk TCR alpha and beta repertoires were sequenced longitudinally. Two healthy male donors made up the cohort, one aged 18 to 29 years and the other aged 30 to 40 years. Blood was drawn at multiple timepoints before and after primary and secondary immunization, with bulk PBMC replicates and cell subsets isolated. The paper's findings and limits, for the study overall: A small share of clonotypes was detected in both CD4 and CD8 compartments, with the overlap likely arising from convergent recombination. The secondary T-cell response was found to be weaker but faster than the primary response, with a peak reached on day 5 rather than on day 15. After the booster, most clones that had expanded after primary vaccination were detected again (roughly 96% of CD4 and around 88% of CD8), suggesting broad maintenance of memory. Because the study included only a couple of donors, the extent to which the findings can be generalized is limited. Because abundant contaminating clonotypes from the bulk population could be contained in FACS-sorted repertoires, computational filtering was required.

What this sample's treatment or condition label stands for: live attenuated yellow fever vaccine strain. At every blood-draw timepoint, two biological replicates of bulk PBMCs were collected. A standard Ficoll-Paque protocol was used to isolate PBMCs from peripheral blood. RNA was extracted with TriZol from bulk PBMCs, CD4 and CD8 fractions, and dextramer-positive and dextramer-negative fractions. Sequencing was carried out with an Illumina NovaSeq 6000. TCR cDNA was made using 5'RACE template switching, a step that added a universal primer site and unique molecular identifiers. cDNA synthesis was primed from both the TCR alpha and TCR beta constant segments. Libraries were amplified in two PCR steps, with sample barcodes and sequencing adapters added in the second step. Sequencing of libraries was performed on Illumina HiSeq 2500 (2x100 bp) or NovaSeq (2x150 bp). On the study's bioinformatics: MIGEC was used to demultiplex reads and collapse the reads into UMI consensus sequences, and MiXCR was used for V(D)J alignment. Clonotypes responding to the vaccine were identified with edgeR on replicate PBMC samples, with the criteria of FDR below 0.01 and a log2 fold change above 5 up to day 15. Each bulk clonotype was labeled CD4 or CD8 based on which sequenced repertoire, CD4 or CD8, contained the clonotype at higher abundance. The public reads were reprocessed in TCRdb via fastp at Q25 and MiXCR, keeping in-frame beta chains. One record per CDR3 amino acid sequence lists the most common genes and DNA. These V and J calls originate from TCRdb's pipeline instead of the authors' own analysis. For this sample there are about 310,000 distinct CDR3 sequences; approximately 3.9% appear just once. The ten largest clones capture 20% to 30% of the sample.

This clonotype occurred many times. This clone's antigen is unknown. Qualities for individual bases were not recorded, and no much larger clone is one base off. Sequenced here: PBMCs, sampled on the day of the yellow fever booster vaccination. This clonotype was sampled from a man aged 18 to 30 who received the YFV17D yellow fever vaccine.

The DNA reads TGTGCCAGCAGTCCCTACGCGGGTACGCAGTATTTT. Translated, it gives CASSPYAGTQYF. The chain employs TRBV6-5 and TRBJ2-3; D gene: possibly TRBD2, on 5 matching bases. The CDR3 sequence holds 12 residues, the cysteine and phenylalanine included. The kept DNA is CDR3 alone, 36 bases in frame from the first base. Based on the germline V gene, the CDR1 and CDR2 sequences are MNHEY and SVGAGI. V is reduced by 5 bases and J by 8 bases, leaving a spacing of 11 bases between them.